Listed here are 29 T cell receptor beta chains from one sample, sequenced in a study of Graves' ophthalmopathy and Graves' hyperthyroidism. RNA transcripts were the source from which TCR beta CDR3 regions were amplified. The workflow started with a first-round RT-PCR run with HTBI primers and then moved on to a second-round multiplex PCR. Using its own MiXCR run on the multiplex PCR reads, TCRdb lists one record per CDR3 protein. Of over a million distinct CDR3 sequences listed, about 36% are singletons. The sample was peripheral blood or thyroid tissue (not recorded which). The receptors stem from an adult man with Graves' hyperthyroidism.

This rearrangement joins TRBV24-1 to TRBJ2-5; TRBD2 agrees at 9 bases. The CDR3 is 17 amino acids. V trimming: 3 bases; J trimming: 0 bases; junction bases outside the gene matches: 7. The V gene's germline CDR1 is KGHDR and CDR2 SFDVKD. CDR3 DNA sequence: TGTGCCACCAGTGATCTCGCGGGGGGGCAATACCAAGAGACCCAGTACTTC. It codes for CATSDLAGGQYQETQYF.

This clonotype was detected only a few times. CDR3 sequence: CASSTRQLYEQYF. The CDR3 DNA follows: TGTGCCAGCAGTACTCGACAGCTCTACGAGCAGTACTTC. V usage is TRBV6-2 or TRBV6-3 and J usage is TRBJ2-7; a weak D match, TRBD1 (5 bases). This CDR3 comprises 13 residues. CDR1 is MNHEY and CDR2 is SVGEGT in the germline V gene. Trimming pared 5 bases from V and 3 bases from J, leaving 11 bases between.

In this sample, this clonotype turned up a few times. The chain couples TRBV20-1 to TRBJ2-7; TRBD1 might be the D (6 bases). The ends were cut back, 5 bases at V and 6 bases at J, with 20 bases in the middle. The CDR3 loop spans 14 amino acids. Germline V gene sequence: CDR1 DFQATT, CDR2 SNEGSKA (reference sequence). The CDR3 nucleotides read TGCAGTGCTTCGAGGGACAAAGTTATACGCGAGCAGTACTTC. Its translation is CSASRDKVIREQYF.

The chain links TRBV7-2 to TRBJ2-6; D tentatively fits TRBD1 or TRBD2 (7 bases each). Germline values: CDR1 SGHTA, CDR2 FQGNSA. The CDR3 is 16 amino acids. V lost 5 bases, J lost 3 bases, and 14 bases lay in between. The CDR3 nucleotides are TGTGCCAGCAGCGCCAGGGGGGGAGGTGGGGCCAACGTCCTGACTTTC. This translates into CASSARGGGGANVLTF.

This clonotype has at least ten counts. Here the CDR3 reads CASSPGSGPNTEAFF. The CDR3 DNA sequence: TGCGCCAGCAGCCCTGGGTCAGGGCCGAACACTGAAGCTTTCTTT. The gene calls are TRBV5-1 and TRBJ1-1; D might be TRBD1 (5 bases). Germline V gene data show CDR1 as SGHRS and CDR2 as YFSETQ. CDR3 length: 15 amino acids. The V end was cut by 4 bases, the J end by 1 base, with 14 bases between. The variable domain in full, completed from reference TRBV5-1 and TRBJ1-1, reads KAGVTQTPRYLIKTRGQQVTLSCSPISGHRSVSWYQQTPGQGLQFLFEYFSETQRNKGNFPGRFSGRQFSNSRSEMNVSTLELGDSALYLCASSPGSGPNTEAFFGQGTRLTVV.

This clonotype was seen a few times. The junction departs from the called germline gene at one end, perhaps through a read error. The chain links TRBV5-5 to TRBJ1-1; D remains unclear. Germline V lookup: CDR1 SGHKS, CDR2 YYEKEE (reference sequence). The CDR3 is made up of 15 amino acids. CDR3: CASSLAAAMNAEAFF. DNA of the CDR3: TGTGCCAGCAGCTTGGCGGCAGCGATGAACGCTGAAGCTTTCTTT.

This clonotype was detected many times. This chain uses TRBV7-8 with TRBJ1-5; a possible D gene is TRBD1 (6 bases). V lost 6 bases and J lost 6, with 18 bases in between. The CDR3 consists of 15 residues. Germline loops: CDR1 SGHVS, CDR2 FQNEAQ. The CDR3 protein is CASSSTGLLSQPQHF. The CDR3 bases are TGTGCCAGCAGTTCGACAGGTTTATTGAGTCAGCCCCAGCATTTT.

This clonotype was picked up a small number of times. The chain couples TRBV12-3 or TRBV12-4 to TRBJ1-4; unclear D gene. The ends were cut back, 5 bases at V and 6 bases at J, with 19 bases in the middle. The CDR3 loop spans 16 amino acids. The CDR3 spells CASSEAKWQLDEKLFF. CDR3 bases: TGTGCCAGCAGTGAAGCCAAGTGGCAGTTGGATGAAAAACTGTTTTTT.

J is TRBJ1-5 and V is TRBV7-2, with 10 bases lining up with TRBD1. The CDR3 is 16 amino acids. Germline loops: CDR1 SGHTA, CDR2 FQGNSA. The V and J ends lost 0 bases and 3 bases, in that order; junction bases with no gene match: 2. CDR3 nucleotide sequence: TGTGCCAGCAGCTTAGCCGGGACAGGGGCCAATCAGCCCCAGCATTTT. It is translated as CASSLAGTGANQPQHF.

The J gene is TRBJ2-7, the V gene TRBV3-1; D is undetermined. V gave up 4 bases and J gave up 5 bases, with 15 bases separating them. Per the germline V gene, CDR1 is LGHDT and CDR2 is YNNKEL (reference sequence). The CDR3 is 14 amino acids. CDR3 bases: TGTGCCAGCAGCCTGTCCGTGAGTGTTGACGAGCAGTACTTC. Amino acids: CASSLSVSVDEQYF.

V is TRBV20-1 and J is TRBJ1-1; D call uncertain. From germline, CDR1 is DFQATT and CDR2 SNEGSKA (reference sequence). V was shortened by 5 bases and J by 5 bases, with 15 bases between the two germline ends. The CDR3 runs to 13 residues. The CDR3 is CSAGLGASTEAFF. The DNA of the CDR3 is TGCAGTGCTGGACTGGGAGCTTCGACTGAAGCTTTCTTT.

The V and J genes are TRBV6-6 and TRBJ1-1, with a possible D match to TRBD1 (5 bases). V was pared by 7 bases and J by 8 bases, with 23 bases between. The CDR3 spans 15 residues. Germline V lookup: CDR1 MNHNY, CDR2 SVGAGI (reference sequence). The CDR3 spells CASINLSGLYREAFF. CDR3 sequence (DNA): TGTGCCAGCATTAACCTCAGTGGGCTCTACAGGGAAGCTTTCTTT.

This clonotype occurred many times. CDR3: CASSYSNPDPYGYTF. The DNA of the CDR3 is TGTGCCAGCAGTTACTCGAATCCAGACCCTTATGGCTACACCTTC. V gene TRBV6-5 combines with J gene TRBJ1-2; D is ambiguous. In germline, CDR1 is MNHEY, CDR2 SVGAGI. Trimming left V 0 bases short and J 5 bases short, with 13 bases between. This CDR3 region has 15 residues.

CDR3 in amino acids: CASSSPVPEAFF. CDR3 nucleotides: TGTGCCAGCAGTTCTCCCGTTCCTGAAGCTTTCTTT. V is TRBV28 and J is TRBJ1-1; D gene ambiguous. The V gene lost 4 bases and the J gene lost 6 bases, with 9 bases spanning the gap. The germline CDR1 and CDR2 sequences are MDHEN and SYDVKM. This CDR3 is 12 amino acids long. Complete variable domain (other parts from reference TRBV28 and TRBJ1-1): DVKVTQSSRYLVKRTGEKVFLECVQDMDHENMFWYRQDPGLGLRLIYFSYDVKMKEKGDIPEGYSVSREKKERFSLILESASTNQTSMYLCASSSPVPEAFFGQGTRLTVV.

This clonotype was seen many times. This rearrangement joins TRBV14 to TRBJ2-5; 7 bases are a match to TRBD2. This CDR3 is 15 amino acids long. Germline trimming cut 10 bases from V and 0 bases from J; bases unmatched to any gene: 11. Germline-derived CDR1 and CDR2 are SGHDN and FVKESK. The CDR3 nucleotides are TGTGCCATCAATAGCGGGCGGGCGAACCAAGAGACCCAGTACTTC. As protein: CAINSGRANQETQYF. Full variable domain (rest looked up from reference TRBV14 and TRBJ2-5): EAGVTQFPSHSVIEKGQTVTLRCDPISGHDNLYWYRRVMGKEIKFLLHFVKESKQDESGMPNNRFLAERTGGTYSTLKVQPAELEDSGVYFCAINSGRANQETQYFGPGTRLLVL.

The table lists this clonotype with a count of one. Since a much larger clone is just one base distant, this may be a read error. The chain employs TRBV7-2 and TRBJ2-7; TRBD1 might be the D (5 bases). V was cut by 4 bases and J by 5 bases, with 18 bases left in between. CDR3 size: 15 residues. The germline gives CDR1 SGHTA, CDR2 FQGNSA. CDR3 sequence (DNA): TGTGCCAGCAGCTCCCCGACAGACCCGGTCCACGAGCAGTACTTC. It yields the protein CASSSPTDPVHEQYF.

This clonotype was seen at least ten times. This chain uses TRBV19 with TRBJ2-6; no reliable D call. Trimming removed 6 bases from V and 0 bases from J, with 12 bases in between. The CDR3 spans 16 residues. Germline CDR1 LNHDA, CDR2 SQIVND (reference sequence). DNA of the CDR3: TGTGCCAGTAGGTCGGTTACAAACTCTGGGGCCAACGTCCTGACTTTC. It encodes CASRSVTNSGANVLTF.

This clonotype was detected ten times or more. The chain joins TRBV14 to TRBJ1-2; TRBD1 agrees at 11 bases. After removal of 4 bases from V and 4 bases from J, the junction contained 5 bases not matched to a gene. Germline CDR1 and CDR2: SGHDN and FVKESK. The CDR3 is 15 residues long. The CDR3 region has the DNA TGTGCCAGCAGCCGCCGGACAGGGGGCACCTATGGCTACACCTTC. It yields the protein CASSRRTGGTYGYTF.

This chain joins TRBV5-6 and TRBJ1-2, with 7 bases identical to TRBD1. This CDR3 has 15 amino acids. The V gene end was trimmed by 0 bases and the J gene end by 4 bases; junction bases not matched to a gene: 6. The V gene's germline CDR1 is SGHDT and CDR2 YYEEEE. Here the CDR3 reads CASSLGGGTLYGYTF. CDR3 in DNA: TGTGCCAGCAGCTTGGGAGGGGGCACTCTCTATGGCTACACCTTC.

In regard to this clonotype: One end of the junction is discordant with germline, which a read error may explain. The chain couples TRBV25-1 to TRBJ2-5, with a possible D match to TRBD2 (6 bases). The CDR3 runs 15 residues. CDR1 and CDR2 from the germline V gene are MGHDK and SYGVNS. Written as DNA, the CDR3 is TGTGCCAGCCGGATGACAATATGGGTTCGGGAGACCCAGCACTTC. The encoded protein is CASRMTIWVRETQHF.

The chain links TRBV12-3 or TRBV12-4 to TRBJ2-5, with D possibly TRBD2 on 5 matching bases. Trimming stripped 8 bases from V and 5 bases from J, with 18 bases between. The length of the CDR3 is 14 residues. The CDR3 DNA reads TGTGCCAGCCGGTCTGCGGAGGTGGGGGAGACCCAGTACTTC. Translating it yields CASRSAEVGETQYF.

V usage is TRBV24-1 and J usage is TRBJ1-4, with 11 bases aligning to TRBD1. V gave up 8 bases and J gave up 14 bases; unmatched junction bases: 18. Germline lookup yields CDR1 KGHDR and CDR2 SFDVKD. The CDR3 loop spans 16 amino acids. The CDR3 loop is CATIICRDRGSRELFF. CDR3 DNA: TGTGCCACCATCATCTGCAGGGACAGGGGGTCTCGAGAGCTGTTTTTT.

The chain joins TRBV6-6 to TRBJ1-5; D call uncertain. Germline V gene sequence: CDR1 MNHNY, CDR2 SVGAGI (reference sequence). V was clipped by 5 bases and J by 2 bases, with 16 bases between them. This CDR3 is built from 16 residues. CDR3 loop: CASSSHTRDGNQPQHF. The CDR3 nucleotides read TGTGCCAGCAGTAGCCACACCCGAGACGGCAATCAGCCCCAGCATTTT.

CDR3 residues: CASSRRASGYTF. The CDR3 nucleotides are TGTGCCAGCAGTCGCAGGGCGTCTGGCTACACCTTC. The V gene is TRBV25-1, the J gene TRBJ1-2; a weak D match, TRBD1 (5 bases). The V gene's germline CDR1 is MGHDK and CDR2 SYGVNS. The CDR3 contains 12 residues. The germline V and J ends were trimmed by 5 bases and 7 bases, with 11 bases remaining between them.

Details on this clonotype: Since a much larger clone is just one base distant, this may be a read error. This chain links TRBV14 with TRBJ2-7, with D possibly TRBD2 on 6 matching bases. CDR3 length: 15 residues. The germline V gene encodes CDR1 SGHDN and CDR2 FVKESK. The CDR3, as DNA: TGTGCCAGCAGCTTATCCGGGACTGTCGGCCACGAGCAGTGCTTC. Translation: CASSLSGTVGHEQCF.

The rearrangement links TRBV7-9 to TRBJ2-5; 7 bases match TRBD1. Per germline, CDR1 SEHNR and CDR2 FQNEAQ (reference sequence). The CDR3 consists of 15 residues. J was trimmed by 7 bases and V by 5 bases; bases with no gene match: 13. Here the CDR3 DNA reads TGTGCCAGCAGCCCGATCACAGGGGCTGTCGGGACCCAGTACTTC. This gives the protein CASSPITGAVGTQYF.

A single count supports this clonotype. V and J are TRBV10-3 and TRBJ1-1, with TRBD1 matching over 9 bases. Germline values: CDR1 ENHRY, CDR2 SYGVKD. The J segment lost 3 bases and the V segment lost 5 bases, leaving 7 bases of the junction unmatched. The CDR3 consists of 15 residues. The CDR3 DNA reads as TGTGCCATCAGTCCGGAGGGACAGGGTCACACTGAAGCTTTCTTT. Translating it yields CAISPEGQGHTEAFF.

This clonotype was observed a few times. CDR3 nucleotides: TGCAGTGCTAGAGTATTGTCTAGGGGGGCCTACGAGCAGTACTTC. It translates to CSARVLSRGAYEQYF. This rearrangement joins TRBV20-1 to TRBJ2-7; D possibly uses TRBD1 or TRBD2 (6 bases each). Germline V gene lookup returns CDR1 DFQATT and CDR2 SNEGSKA (reference sequence). The CDR3 has 15 amino acids. Trimming removed 1 base from V and 2 bases from J, with 15 bases in between.

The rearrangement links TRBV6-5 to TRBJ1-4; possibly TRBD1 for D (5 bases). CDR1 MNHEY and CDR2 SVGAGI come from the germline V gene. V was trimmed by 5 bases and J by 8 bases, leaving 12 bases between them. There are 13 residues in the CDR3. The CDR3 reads CASSADQGEKLFF. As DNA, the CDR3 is TGTGCCAGCAGTGCTGACCAGGGAGAAAAACTGTTTTTT.